These 10 T cell receptor beta chains were all obtained from the same sample, sequenced in a study of T cell changes during pregnancy in multiple sclerosis. Produced via immunoSEQ multiplex PCR; TCRdb's table is partial and in-frame only. The table records 55,000 to 80,000 clones, roughly 90% of them present only once. Sequencing was performed on peripheral blood, taken after pregnancy. The receptors shown here come from a female donor in good health, enrolled as a control in a pregnancy study.

The V call is TRBV15, the J call TRBJ2-3; 7 nucleotides match TRBD2. Germline V gene data show CDR1 as LNHNV and CDR2 as YYDKDF (reference sequence). The trim removed 8 bases at V and 4 bases at J, leaving 0 bases unmatched. CDR3 size: 11 residues. This chain's CDR3 is CATRGADTQYF. The CDR3 nucleotides read TGTGCCACCCGGGGGGCAGATACGCAGTATTTT.

V gene TRBV7-7 combines with J gene TRBJ2-7; 9 bases are shared with TRBD1. Germline V lookup: CDR1 SSHAT, CDR2 FNYEAQ (reference sequence). J was trimmed by 3 bases and V by 5 bases; bases with no gene match: 11. This CDR3 has 16 residues. CDR3 region: CASSPLSGTGLYEQYF. The CDR3 bases are TGTGCCAGCAGCCCCCTCTCTGGGACAGGGCTCTACGAGCAGTACTTC. Full variable domain (rest looked up from reference TRBV7-7 and TRBJ2-7): GAGVSQSPRYKVTKRGQDVTLRCDPISSHATLYWYQQALGQGPEFLTYFNYEAQPDKSGLPSDRFSAERPEGSISTLTIQRTEQRDSAMYRCASSPLSGTGLYEQYFGPGTRLTVT.

This chain uses TRBV29-1 with TRBJ2-5; no firm D call. CDR1 is SQVTM, CDR2 ANQGSEA, per germline. The CDR3 loop spans 13 amino acids. Trimming shortened V by 5 bases and J by 0 bases, and 10 bases separated the two germline ends. This chain's CDR3 is CSVSQSYQETQYF. CDR3 nucleotides: TGCAGCGTTAGTCAGTCGTACCAAGAGACCCAGTACTTC.

This clone was seen only once. The DNA for the CDR3 is TGTGCCAGCAGTGACGGGGGGGGAGGTTACAATGAGCAGTTCTTC. This sequence encodes CASSDGGGGYNEQFF. This chain joins TRBV6-4 and TRBJ2-1, with TRBD2 matching 7 bases. Germline trimming cut 2 bases from V and 4 bases from J; bases unmatched to any gene: 5. The CDR3 runs to 15 residues. Germline V CDR1 and CDR2: MRHNA, SNTAGT.

This chain links TRBV7-2 with TRBJ2-7; D remains ambiguous. Germline CDR1 and CDR2: SGHTA and FQGNSA. Trimming stripped 4 bases from V and 2 bases from J, with 6 bases between. This CDR3 comprises 12 residues. The CDR3 here is CASSSVTYEQYF. The CDR3 DNA follows: TGTGCCAGCAGCTCAGTCACCTACGAGCAGTACTTC. The complete variable domain, with remaining parts taken from reference TRBV7-2 and TRBJ2-7, reads GAGVSQSPSNKVTEKGKDVELRCDPISGHTALYWYRQSLGQGLEFLIYFQGNSAPDKSGLPSDRFSAERTGGSVSTLTIQRTQQEDSAVYLCASSSVTYEQYFGPGTRLTVT.

This clone occurred once. This chain links TRBV27 with TRBJ1-4; possible D gene TRBD1, 5 bases. The CDR3 covers 15 residues. Germline loops: CDR1 MNHEY, CDR2 SMNVEV (reference sequence). V was trimmed by 7 bases and J by 2 bases, leaving 14 bases between them. The CDR3, as DNA: TGTGCCAGCAAAAAACGGGGGTCGACTAATGAAAAACTGTTTTTT. Protein sequence: CASKKRGSTNEKLFF. Drawing the rest from reference TRBV27 and TRBJ1-4, the complete variable domain is EAQVTQNPRYLITVTGKKLTVTCSQNMNHEYMSWYRQDPGLGLRQIYYSMNVEVTDKGDVPEGYKVSRKEKRNFPLILESPSPNQTSLYFCASKKRGSTNEKLFFGSGTQLSVL.

This chain uses TRBV18 with TRBJ2-7; 7 bases fit TRBD2. Unmatched junction bases numbered 12, after V lost 6 bases and J lost 4 bases. Germline values: CDR1 KGHSH, CDR2 LQKENI. The CDR3 has 15 amino acids. CDR3: CASSPRGTSIYEQYF. Here the CDR3 DNA reads TGTGCCAGCTCCCCGCGGGGGACGAGTATATACGAGCAGTACTTC.

The gene calls are TRBV5-1 and TRBJ2-3; D perhaps matches TRBD2 (5 bases). V was clipped by 0 bases and J by 0 bases, with 11 bases between them. This CDR3 is 16 amino acids long. Germline V gene lookup returns CDR1 SGHRS and CDR2 YFSETQ. The CDR3 sequence: CASSLEARASTDTQYF. Here the CDR3 DNA reads TGCGCCAGCAGCTTGGAAGCGAGGGCTAGCACAGATACGCAGTATTTT.

This chain joins TRBV9 and TRBJ2-3, with D perhaps matching TRBD2 (5 bases). Trimming pared 2 bases from V and 1 base from J, leaving 14 bases between. Germline V gives CDR1 SGDLS, CDR2 YYNGEE. The CDR3 length is 16 residues. The CDR3 DNA is TGTGCCAGCAGCGTTCTAGGAGGTCGTGGCACAGATACGCAGTATTTT. Translation gives CASSVLGGRGTDTQYF.

The gene calls are TRBV4-1 and TRBJ2-3; the match to TRBD2 covers 10 bases. The V segment lost 4 bases and the J segment 4 bases; nucleotides outside the gene matches: 2. The CDR3 totals 14 residues. Per the germline V gene, CDR1 is MGHRA and CDR2 is YSYEKL. The CDR3 coding sequence is TGCGCCAGCAGCCGGGGGACTAGCGCAGATACGCAGTATTTT. As protein: CASSRGTSADTQYF.